This paragraph covers one T cell receptor (beta chain) sequence. Antigen: not known. Germline CDR1 and CDR2: GTSNPN and SVGIG (reference sequence). Trimming shortened V by 7 bases and J by 3 bases, and 3 bases separated the two germline ends. The CDR3 is 10 amino acids. This sample's treatment: oral pan-JAK inhibitor, 5-10 mg twice daily. The sample originates from a study of CD8+ T cells in alopecia areata. The study, taken as a whole, reports: Scalp sample data also include resident alphabeta T cells from normal skin. Association of baseline CD8+ expansion with response is uncertain owing to one nonresponder.

TCR sequencing used cDNA made by reverse transcription of extracted RNA. Produced via immunoSEQ multiplex PCR; TCRdb's table is partial and in-frame only. The table lists approximately 100,000 clones, approximately 63% of them singletons. This sequence joins TRBV30 and TRBJ2-2; D gene ambiguous. The clonotype originates from a human donor with alopecia areata. Sample: CD8+ T cells sorted from blood, taken around week 55, from a patient treated with tofacitinib. The CDR3 is CAYHTGELFF. In DNA, the CDR3 is TGTGCCTACCACACCGGGGAGCTGTTTTTT.